Listed here is a single T cell receptor (beta chain). The V gene's germline CDR1 is SGHRS and CDR2 YFSETQ. The CDR3 consists of 14 residues. Unmatched junction bases numbered 4, after V lost 3 bases and J lost 2 bases. The donors were healthy bone marrow donors. The data belong to a study of cytomegalovirus exposure and HLA in healthy donors. The PCR employed 60 Vbeta primers together with 13 Jbeta primers. Assay: immunoSEQ multiplex PCR; the TCRdb copy retains only in-frame clones and omits some. The profile covers some 120,000 clones, with roughly 74% appearing a single time and approximately 0.9% taken by the ten largest.

The sequence derives from a woman aged 25-40 years in good health and CMV-seronegative. The sequencing sample was made of PBMCs. V usage is TRBV5-1 and J usage is TRBJ1-2; the match to TRBD1 covers 7 bases. The DNA for the CDR3 is TGCGCCAGCAGCTCCCGGACAGGCAACTATGGCTACACCTTC. Translated: CASSSRTGNYGYTF.